This T cell receptor (beta chain) was identified during a study of cytomegalovirus exposure and HLA in healthy donors. Study-wide context: Earlier results showed roughly 120 million unique TCR beta sequences derived from around 170 million T cells.

CDR1 and CDR2 from the germline V gene are LNHDA and SQIVND (reference sequence). CDR3 length: 13 amino acids. The V end lost 4 bases, the J end lost 3 bases, and 10 bases lay between the germline ends. This clone was observed a single time. PCR primers comprised 60 Vbeta and 13 Jbeta primers. The repertoire was sequenced with immunoSEQ multiplex PCR; TCRdb's copy has only in-frame clones and lacks some. The sample lists about 140,000 clones, around 80% occurring once. The sequencing input was PBMCs. The clonotype originates from a man aged 50 to 59 in good health and CMV-seronegative. V gene TRBV19 combines with J gene TRBJ2-7; a weak D match, TRBD1 (6 bases). Written as DNA, the CDR3 is TGTGCCAGTAGTACCGACAGGCGCTACGAGCAGTACTTC. Its translation: CASSTDRRYEQYF.